The clone carrying this T cell receptor (beta chain) was picked up a small number of times. No antigen is known for it. The data were obtained in a study of T-cell memory formation after mild COVID-19. The CDR3 runs 16 residues. Germline CDR1 SGHRS, CDR2 YFSETQ. V trimming: 0 bases; J trimming: 0 bases; junction bases outside the gene matches: 3. TCRdb reprocessed the 5' RACE reads via MiXCR and lists one record per CDR3 protein. This sample has 350,000 to 500,000 distinct CDR3 sequences, with about 20% found just once. Study-wide results and limits: CD4/CD8 balance characterized clones contracting day 15 to 85, and CD4+ skew characterized later expanders.

This chain joins TRBV5-1 and TRBJ2-3, with TRBD1 matching 8 bases. Material for sequencing was PBMCs or a T cell subset sorted from them (not recorded which). The source of this sequence is an adult woman who had mild COVID-19 (a few samples of this study predate the infection). Cell type and time point are not known. The CDR3 region is CASSLGTGSSTDTQYF. The DNA of the CDR3 is TGCGCCAGCAGCTTGGGGACAGGGTCGAGCACAGATACGCAGTATTTT.